Listed below are T cell receptor beta chains from one sample, sequenced in a study of neurological immune-mediated disorders. TCRdb reprocessed the 5' RACE reads via MiXCR and lists one record per CDR3 protein. The table shows about 62,000 distinct CDR3 sequences, with approximately 3.7% occurring only once. The sample was PBMCs. The receptors were gathered from a woman between 50 and 59 years old with multiple sclerosis. Both conserved end residues are part of each CDR3. D genes are given only for firm matches. Size is stated for part of the rows, as once, few or many counts, or as a class when the clone is expanded.

TRBD1	TRBV5-1	many	TRBJ2-7	CASSPTGTGVEQYF	TGCGCCAGCTCCCCCACGGGGACAGGGGTCGAGCAGTACTTC
-	TRBV14	many	TRBJ1-1	CASSSLSSGVTEAFF	TGTGCCAGCAGCTCACTCTCCTCCGGTGTCACTGAAGCTTTCTTT
-	TRBV29-1	many	TRBJ2-7	CSVEGGGGSGEQYF	TGCAGCGTTGAAGGGGGAGGGGGCAGCGGCGAGCAGTACTTC
TRBD1	TRBV7-9	many	TRBJ1-3	CASSRLGGTGSGNTIYF	TGTGCCAGCAGCCGTTTGGGCGGGACAGGCTCTGGAAACACCATATATTTT
TRBD1	TRBV5-1	many	TRBJ1-2	CASSLDREGYGYTF	TGCGCCAGCAGCCTTGACAGGGAGGGCTATGGCTACACCTTC
TRBD1	TRBV6-2/TRBV6-3	-	TRBJ2-7	CASRKTGGYEQYF	TGTGCCAGCAGGAAGACAGGGGGCTACGAGCAGTACTTC
TRBD1	TRBV29-1	few	TRBJ2-7	CSVEGERGRSYEQYF	TGCAGCGTTGAAGGGGAGAGGGGGCGGTCCTACGAGCAGTACTTC
-	TRBV7-2	many	TRBJ1-1	CASSFGRANTEAFF	TGTGCCAGCAGCTTCGGCAGGGCGAACACTGAAGCTTTCTTT
-	TRBV5-5	many	TRBJ2-5	CASSLKLGSETQYF	TGTGCCAGCAGCTTAAAACTGGGGTCGGAGACCCAGTACTTC
TRBD1	TRBV20-1	many	TRBJ2-1	CSARDWTGVEQFF	TGCAGTGCTAGAGATTGGACAGGGGTTGAGCAGTTCTTC
TRBD1	TRBV10-3	many	TRBJ1-5	CAISRQGANQPQHF	TGTGCCATCAGTCGACAGGGTGCCAATCAGCCCCAGCATTTT
TRBD2	TRBV20-1	many	TRBJ2-1	CSARRGGGSSYNEQFF	TGCAGTGCTAGGAGGGGCGGGGGAAGCTCCTACAATGAGCAGTTCTTC
-	TRBV7-2	many	TRBJ1-1	CASSLTVGGTEAFF	TGTGCCAGCAGCTTAACCGTGGGGGGGACTGAAGCTTTCTTT
-	TRBV7-9	many	TRBJ2-3	CASSLPQVQSTDTQYF	TGTGCCAGCAGTCTCCCCCAGGTGCAAAGCACAGATACGCAGTATTTT
TRBD2	TRBV11-3	many	TRBJ2-5	CASSLGVAGTKETQYF	TGTGCCAGCAGCTTAGGAGTCGCAGGGACTAAAGAGACCCAGTACTTC
-	TRBV20-1	many	TRBJ2-1	CSARGRRNEQFF	TGCAGTGCTAGGGGGAGGCGAAATGAGCAGTTCTTC
-	TRBV7-9	few	TRBJ2-1	CASSPQVGEQFF	TGTGCCAGCAGCCCGCAGGTCGGGGAGCAGTTCTTC
-	TRBV24-1	many	TRBJ2-3	CATSDFSGTDTQYF	TGTGCCACCAGTGATTTCTCAGGGACAGATACGCAGTATTTT
-	TRBV20-1	many	TRBJ2-2	CSASSLTNTGELFF	TGCAGTGCTAGTAGTCTGACGAACACCGGGGAGCTGTTTTTT
-	TRBV18	-	TRBJ1-5	CASSPLRDQPQHF	TGTGCCAGCTCACCACTAAGAGATCAGCCCCAGCATTTT
-	TRBV12-3/TRBV12-4	many	TRBJ1-5	CASSQGNQPQHF	TGTGCCAGCAGTCAGGGGAATCAGCCCCAGCATTTT
-	TRBV12-3/TRBV12-4	many	TRBJ2-3	CASSRDTDTQYF	TGTGCCAGCAGCCGTGACACAGATACGCAGTATTTT
-	TRBV5-1	many	TRBJ2-5	CASSLYRLSEGQETQYF	TGCGCCAGCAGCTTATACCGGCTTTCAGAGGGGCAAGAGACCCAGTACTTC
-	TRBV12-3/TRBV12-4	many	TRBJ1-1	CASSFPGSNTEAFF	TGTGCCAGCAGTTTCCCAGGGTCTAACACTGAAGCTTTCTTT
-	TRBV20-1	many	TRBJ2-7	CSARDPQVSSYEQYF	TGCAGTGCTAGAGATCCCCAAGTTTCCTCCTACGAGCAGTACTTC
TRBD1	TRBV7-6	many	TRBJ1-2	CASSLTGGGGYTF	TGTGCCAGCAGCCTCACCGGAGGGGGCGGCTACACCTTC
TRBD2	TRBV20-1	-	TRBJ2-4	CSAAGETKNIQYF	TGCAGTGCCGCGGGAGAGACCAAAAACATTCAGTACTTC
-	TRBV10-3	many	TRBJ1-1	CAIKRPLEGTEAFF	TGTGCCATCAAGAGGCCCCTCGAGGGCACTGAAGCTTTCTTT
-	TRBV20-1	many	TRBJ2-5	CSAASRGYQETQYF	TGCAGTGCCGCCTCAAGAGGTTACCAAGAGACCCAGTACTTC
TRBD1	TRBV3-1	-	TRBJ1-5	CASSQARGLQPQHF	TGTGCCAGCAGCCAAGCCAGGGGGCTACAGCCCCAGCATTTT
-	TRBV20-1	many	TRBJ2-2	CSARDMKGGETGELFF	TGCAGTGCTAGAGATATGAAGGGAGGAGAAACCGGGGAGCTGTTTTTT
-	TRBV28	many	TRBJ1-5	CASSIQGGQPQHF	TGTGCCAGCAGTATTCAGGGCGGTCAGCCCCAGCATTTT
TRBD2	TRBV12-3/TRBV12-4	many	TRBJ2-7	CASSFGGRGYEQYF	TGTGCCAGCAGTTTTGGCGGGAGGGGGTACGAGCAGTACTTC
-	TRBV29-1	many	TRBJ2-6	CSVGRSGANVLTF	TGCAGCGTTGGTAGATCTGGGGCCAACGTCCTGACTTTC
-	TRBV5-1	many	TRBJ1-1	CASSLEGGNMNTEAFF	TGCGCCAGCAGCTTGGAAGGGGGGAACATGAACACTGAAGCTTTCTTT
-	TRBV15	many	TRBJ2-7	CATSRSTYEQYF	TGTGCCACCAGCAGGAGTACCTACGAGCAGTACTTC
-	TRBV7-9	many	TRBJ2-5	CASSSYLEGGETQYF	TGTGCCAGCAGCTCCTACTTAGAGGGAGGAGAGACCCAGTACTTC
-	TRBV20-1	many	TRBJ2-1	CSALRGAGYNEQFF	TGCAGTGCCCTTAGGGGGGCTGGCTACAATGAGCAGTTCTTC
TRBD1	TRBV15	once	TRBJ2-7	CATRTGASRSYEQYF	TGTGCCACCAGGACAGGGGCTAGCCGCTCCTACGAGCAGTACTTC
TRBD1	TRBV6-2/TRBV6-3	-	TRBJ1-5	CASSYGQGINQPQNF	TGTGCCAGCAGTTATGGACAGGGAATTAATCAGCCCCAGAATTTT
-	TRBV12-3/TRBV12-4	many	TRBJ1-4	CASSFSSANEKLFF	TGTGCCAGCAGTTTTTCGTCGGCTAATGAAAAACTGTTTTTT
TRBD2	TRBV9	many	TRBJ2-5	CASSGGTSGSGETQYF	TGTGCCAGCAGCGGAGGGACTAGCGGGAGCGGAGAGACCCAGTACTTC
TRBD2	TRBV15	few	TRBJ2-1	CATSRGLAGSYNEQFF	TGTGCCACCAGCCGCGGACTAGCGGGTTCATACAATGAGCAGTTCTTC
-	TRBV7-2	many	TRBJ2-1	CASTLGLATYNEQFF	TGTGCCAGCACCTTAGGGCTGGCTACTTACAATGAGCAGTTCTTC
TRBD2	TRBV20-1	many	TRBJ2-1	CSARGRELYNEQFF	TGCAGTGCTAGAGGGCGGGAGTTGTACAATGAGCAGTTCTTC
-	TRBV5-4	many	TRBJ2-5	CASSFRASPETQYF	TGTGCCAGCAGCTTCAGAGCGAGCCCAGAGACCCAGTACTTC
-	TRBV27	-	TRBJ2-3	CASKRNRQSDTQYF	TGTGCCAGCAAGCGCAACCGACAGTCGGATACGCAGTATTTT
-	TRBV15	many	TRBJ1-5	CATSPLGGGANQPQHF	TGTGCCACCAGCCCTCTAGGAGGAGGAGCGAATCAGCCCCAGCATTTT
-	TRBV6-2/TRBV6-3	many	TRBJ2-7	CASRPSGDYEQYF	TGTGCCAGCAGACCCTCCGGGGACTACGAGCAGTACTTC
-	TRBV27	many	TRBJ1-4	CASQRTTNEKLFF	TGTGCCTCCCAAAGGACAACTAATGAAAAACTGTTTTTT
-	TRBV4-3	many	TRBJ1-6	CASSQERGLNSPLNF	TGCGCCAGCAGCCAAGAGAGGGGACTTAATTCACCCCTCAACTTT
TRBD1	TRBV6-2/TRBV6-3	many	TRBJ2-4	CASSYGPGQGSF	TGTGCCAGCAGTTACGGTCCGGGACAGGGGAGCTTC
-	TRBV3-1	many	TRBJ2-6	CASSQNPVGANVLTF	TGTGCCAGCAGCCAGAATCCCGTCGGGGCCAACGTCCTGACTTTC
TRBD2	TRBV29-1	many	TRBJ2-1	CSVEPGLAGGPQQFF	TGCAGCGTTGAGCCCGGACTAGCGGGAGGGCCGCAACAGTTCTTC
-	TRBV6-5	few	TRBJ2-2	CASSYGTGMYGTGELFF	TGTGCCAGCAGTTACGGCACAGGGATGTATGGCACCGGGGAACTGTTTTTT
-	TRBV10-2	many	TRBJ1-1	CASGEMNTEAFF	TGCGCCAGCGGCGAGATGAACACTGAAGCTTTCTTT
-	TRBV25-1	many	TRBJ1-5	CASSDGTGHQPQHF	TGTGCCAGCAGTGACGGGACGGGCCATCAGCCCCAGCATTTT